The 22 T cell receptor beta chains presented below share a single source sample, sequenced in a study of identical twins. TCRdb reprocessed the 5' RACE reads with MiXCR, giving one entry per CDR3 protein. The table shows approximately 300,000 distinct CDR3 sequences, with roughly 9.7% occurring only once. The data also belong to a second study, concerning yellow fever vaccine responses in identical twins.

What was sequenced was CD8+ T cells sorted from blood. These receptors came from a woman younger than 30 in good health.

V usage is TRBV15 and J usage is TRBJ1-2; D may be TRBD1 (5 bases). Trimming left V 8 bases short and J 3 bases short, with 13 bases between. This CDR3 has 13 residues. Per the germline V gene, CDR1 is LNHNV and CDR2 is YYDKDF (reference sequence). The CDR3 protein is CATSQATDYGYTF. CDR3 bases: TGTGCCACCTCACAGGCAACGGACTATGGCTACACCTTC. Drawing the rest from reference TRBV15 and TRBJ1-2, the complete variable domain is DAMVIQNPRYQVTQFGKPVTLSCSQTLNHNVMYWYQQKSSQAPKLLFHYYDKDFNNEADTPDNFQSRRPNTSFCFLDIRSPGLGDTAMYLCATSQATDYGYTFGSGTRLTVV.

The rearrangement uses TRBV19 and TRBJ2-1, with TRBD2 matching over 8 bases. The CDR3 is 14 residues long. The V and J ends lost 6 bases and 4 bases, in that order; junction bases with no gene match: 5. The germline V gene has CDR1 LNHDA and CDR2 SQIVND (reference sequence). Written as DNA, the CDR3 is TGTGCCAGTAGGTCGGTAGCGGGGTACAATGAGCAGTTCTTC. Its translation is CASRSVAGYNEQFF.

This clonotype was found many times. The gene calls are TRBV9 and TRBJ2-3; TRBD2 aligns across 12 bases. CDR1 and CDR2 (germline): SGDLS, YYNGEE. The CDR3 spans 16 residues. The V segment lost 2 bases and the J segment 6 bases; nucleotides outside the gene matches: 7. The CDR3 sequence is CASSVASGGAGDTQYF. The CDR3 DNA reads as TGTGCCAGCAGCGTGGCTAGCGGGGGGGCAGGGGATACGCAGTATTTT.

This clonotype was seen a handful of times. This CDR3 is CASSFKDSYEQYF. CDR3 bases: TGTGCCAGCAGTTTTAAGGATTCCTACGAGCAGTACTTC. This chain uses TRBV27 with TRBJ2-7; D is unresolved. The V end was cut by 3 bases, the J end by 1 base, with 7 bases between. This CDR3 spans 13 amino acids. Per the germline V gene, CDR1 is MNHEY and CDR2 is SMNVEV (reference sequence).

The chain links TRBV6-1 to TRBJ1-1; D is undetermined. Germline loops: CDR1 MNHNS, CDR2 SASEGT. V gave up 4 bases and J gave up 5 bases, with 11 bases separating them. The CDR3 extends over 13 amino acids. DNA of the CDR3: TGTGCCAGCAGTGTGGGCAAGGTGACTGAAGCTTTCTTT. This sequence encodes CASSVGKVTEAFF.

Remarks on this clonotype: This may stem from a read error, because a much larger clone lies one nucleotide away. The rearrangement links TRBV12-3 or TRBV12-4 to TRBJ2-7; D ambiguous. The CDR3 sequence is 13 residues long. The germline V and J ends were trimmed by 5 bases and 6 bases, with 14 bases remaining between them. CDR3 bases: TGTGCCAGCAGTACAAAAAGGGCCTTCGAGCAGTACTTC. Protein sequence: CASSTKRAFEQYF.

At least ten counts were recorded for this clonotype. The chain employs TRBV6-5 and TRBJ2-1, with no clear D. Trimming removed 0 bases from V and 0 bases from J, with 6 bases in between. The CDR3 spans 15 residues. The germline gives CDR1 MNHEY, CDR2 SVGAGI. Written as DNA, the CDR3 is TGTGCCAGCAGTTACTCGCCATCCTCCTACAATGAGCAGTTCTTC. Translation gives CASSYSPSSYNEQFF.

V is TRBV11-2 and J is TRBJ2-7; unclear D gene. This CDR3 region has 14 residues. CDR1 and CDR2 (germline): SGHAT, FQNNGV. Trimming pared 0 bases from V and 9 bases from J, leaving 15 bases between. The CDR3 sequence is CASSLEFGSPGQYF. In DNA form, the CDR3 reads TGTGCCAGCAGCTTAGAGTTTGGTAGTCCTGGGCAGTACTTC.

Concerning this clonotype itself: Given a much more abundant clone one base away, this may be a read error. V usage is TRBV3-1 and J usage is TRBJ2-1, with 13 bases fitting TRBD2. CDR3 length equals 18 residues. Germline loops: CDR1 LGHDT, CDR2 YNNKEL (reference sequence). Unmatched junction bases numbered 8, after V lost 1 base and J lost 5 bases. CDR3 in amino acids: CASSQGHLTSGGHNEQFF. CDR3 DNA: TGTGCCAGCAGCCAAGGCCACTTGACTAGCGGGGGGCACAATGAGCAGTTCTTC.

This clonotype appeared many times. This rearrangement joins TRBV4-3 to TRBJ2-1; D ambiguous. Germline values: CDR1 LGHNA, CDR2 YSLEER. CDR3 size: 17 residues. Trimming removed 0 bases at V and 0 bases at J, with 12 bases between. The CDR3: CASSQEPPHSSYNEQFF. CDR3 in DNA: TGCGCCAGCAGCCAAGAACCCCCTCACTCCTCCTACAATGAGCAGTTCTTC.

The V call is TRBV4-3, the J call TRBJ2-3; 7 nucleotides agree with TRBD1. Trimming took 5 bases from V and 5 from J; bases not matched to a gene: 7. The CDR3 runs to 14 residues. CDR1 and CDR2 (germline): LGHNA, YSLEER. This CDR3 is CASSTQTGEDTQYF. Written as DNA, the CDR3 is TGCGCCAGCAGCACCCAAACAGGGGAAGATACGCAGTATTTT.

The chain is built from TRBV7-6 and TRBJ2-7; D is possibly TRBD2 (6 bases). V was shortened by 0 bases and J by 1 base, with 10 bases between the two germline ends. The germline V gene has CDR1 SGHVS and CDR2 FNYEAQ. The CDR3 runs 15 residues. In DNA, the CDR3 is TGTGCCAGCAGCTTAGCTAGCGGACCGTCCTACGAGCAGTACTTC. Its protein product is CASSLASGPSYEQYF.

This clonotype appeared many times. In DNA form, the CDR3 reads TGTGCCAGCAGCGCCACAGGGGCAAGCTCCTACGAGCAGTACTTC. Amino acid sequence: CASSATGASSYEQYF. The chain recombines TRBV9 with TRBJ2-7, with 7 nucleotides matching TRBD1. The germline gives CDR1 SGDLS, CDR2 YYNGEE. Trimming at V came to 3 bases and at J to 0 bases, leaving 6 bases not matched to a gene. The CDR3 runs 15 residues.

The chain has TRBV7-9 and TRBJ1-2, with TRBD1 identical over 9 bases. CDR1 and CDR2 from the germline V gene are SEHNR and FQNEAQ (reference sequence). After removal of 6 bases from V and 7 bases from J, the junction contained 9 bases not matched to a gene. CDR3 length equals 14 residues. CDR3 amino acids: CASSPGTGLTGYTF. The CDR3 region has the DNA TGTGCCAGCAGTCCCGGGACAGGGTTGACTGGCTACACCTTC.

This clonotype was picked up many times. The rearrangement joins TRBV3-1 to TRBJ1-1; D is uncertain. Germline CDR1 reads LGHDT; CDR2 reads YNNKEL (reference sequence). Trimming removed 0 bases at V and 6 bases at J, with 11 bases between. The CDR3 has 14 residues. The CDR3 bases are TGTGCCAGCAGCCAAGATTACGGGTACGCTGAAGCTTTCTTT. Translating gives CASSQDYGYAEAFF. Full variable domain (outside the CDR3, taken from reference TRBV3-1 and TRBJ1-1): DTAVSQTPKYLVTQMGNDKSIKCEQNLGHDTMYWYKQDSKKFLKIMFSYNNKELIINETVPNRFSPKSPDKAHLNLHINSLELGDSAVYFCASSQDYGYAEAFFGQGTRLTVV.

This clonotype has more than one count but fewer than ten. The chain employs TRBV20-1 and TRBJ2-1, with D maybe TRBD2 (7 bases). The V gene's germline CDR1 is DFQATT and CDR2 SNEGSKA (reference sequence). CDR3 length: 16 residues. V was pared by 0 bases and J by 0 bases, with 12 bases between. The CDR3 nucleotides are TGCAGTGCTAGAGATCGGGGGGCAAGCTCCTACAATGAGCAGTTCTTC. It is translated as CSARDRGASSYNEQFF.

This clonotype was counted many times. CDR3 residues: CASSLRLSGDEQFF. For the CDR3, the DNA is TGTGCCAGCAGTTTAAGGTTGTCTGGGGATGAGCAGTTCTTC. The genes are TRBV12-3 or TRBV12-4 and TRBJ2-1; unclear D gene. Deletions cut 2 bases from V and 8 bases from J, with 13 bases between. The CDR3 is 14 amino acids.

The genes are TRBV9 and TRBJ2-7; no clear D gene. Germline lookup yields CDR1 SGDLS and CDR2 YYNGEE. Trimming cost V 4 bases and J 4 bases, with 12 bases left between them. The CDR3 extends over 13 amino acids. CDR3 nucleotide sequence: TGTGCCAGCAGCCTAGGGATATGGTACGAGCAGTACTTC. This sequence encodes CASSLGIWYEQYF.

Only a few counts were recorded for this clonotype. The gene calls are TRBV7-9 and TRBJ2-3; 8 bases agree with TRBD2. This CDR3 region has 15 residues. Germline V gene lookup returns CDR1 SEHNR and CDR2 FQNEAQ (reference sequence). Trimming took 4 bases from V and 4 from J; bases not matched to a gene: 7. Here the CDR3 reads CASSSAGEAPDTQYF. The CDR3 DNA follows: TGTGCCAGCAGCTCAGCGGGAGAAGCCCCAGATACGCAGTATTTT.

This chain joins TRBV20-1 and TRBJ2-1, with a possible D match to TRBD2 (6 bases). Germline V gene sequence: CDR1 DFQATT, CDR2 SNEGSKA (reference sequence). V lost 6 bases to trimming and J lost 3 bases, with 18 bases between them. The CDR3 spans 15 residues. The CDR3 DNA reads TGCAGTGCCACCAAACGGGGGTCAAACTACAATGAGCAGTTCTTC. Residues: CSATKRGSNYNEQFF.

In its sample, this clonotype was seen a few times. The V call is TRBV12-3 or TRBV12-4, the J call TRBJ1-1; possible D gene TRBD1, 6 bases. This CDR3 has 14 residues. Trimming cost V 5 bases and J 4 bases, with 14 bases left between them. The CDR3 sequence is CASSGNREGTEAFF. The CDR3 bases are TGTGCCAGCAGTGGAAACAGGGAAGGCACTGAAGCTTTCTTT.

This clonotype was recorded many times. The chain employs TRBV5-1 and TRBJ2-1; D call uncertain. This CDR3 has 12 amino acids. The germline CDR1 and CDR2 sequences are SGHRS and YFSETQ. V gave up 0 bases and J gave up 8 bases, with 6 bases separating them. The CDR3 spells CASSLENDEQFF. The CDR3 DNA follows: TGCGCCAGCAGCTTGGAAAACGATGAGCAGTTCTTC.